This T cell receptor beta chain was found in a study of B cell selection in AIRE deficiency. The study's findings and limits: Patient Tconv cells held around a third of Treg sequences shared by healthy donors.

A word on this clone: Antigen specificity is unknown.

Conventional CD4 T cells were sorted as CD4+CD127+ cells. Data came from immunoSEQ multiplex PCR; TCRdb stores just in-frame clones and leaves some out. The sample holds approximately 19,000 clones; roughly 97% are singletons and the top ten take 0.3%. The CDR3 is 15 residues long. Germline V lookup: CDR1 MNHNY, CDR2 SVGAGI (reference sequence). V was pared by 2 bases and J by 0 bases, with 4 bases of the junction left unmatched. The receptor was isolated from a human donor with AIRE deficiency. Sequencing was carried out using conventional CD4+ T cells sorted from PBMCs. The chain has TRBV6-6 and TRBJ2-7, with TRBD1 matching 7 bases. The DNA of the CDR3 is TGTGCCAGCAGTTACCCGACAGGGAACTCCTACGAGCAGTACTTC. It encodes CASSYPTGNSYEQYF.